Given below is one T cell receptor (beta chain) in context. The data are from a study of Graves' ophthalmopathy and Graves' hyperthyroidism. There are 15 residues in the CDR3. CDR1 is MNHEY and CDR2 is SVGAGI in the germline V gene. V lost 0 bases, J lost 5 bases, and 2 bases stayed unmatched. Researchers took RNA transcripts and amplified TCR beta CDR3 regions from them. An opening RT-PCR round employed HTBI primers and preceded a second-round multiplex PCR. TCRdb ran MiXCR on the multiplex PCR reads and lists one entry per CDR3 protein. The table lists 170,000 or so distinct CDR3 sequences, approximately 40% of them singletons.

This sequence originates from a woman in her forties with Graves' ophthalmopathy. This chain uses TRBV6-5 with TRBJ2-2, with 8 bases aligning to TRBD2. The sequencing input was peripheral blood. CDR3 coding DNA: TGTGCCAGCAGTTACTCTGGCGGGGGGACCGGGGAGCTGTTTTTT. Protein sequence: CASSYSGGGTGELFF.